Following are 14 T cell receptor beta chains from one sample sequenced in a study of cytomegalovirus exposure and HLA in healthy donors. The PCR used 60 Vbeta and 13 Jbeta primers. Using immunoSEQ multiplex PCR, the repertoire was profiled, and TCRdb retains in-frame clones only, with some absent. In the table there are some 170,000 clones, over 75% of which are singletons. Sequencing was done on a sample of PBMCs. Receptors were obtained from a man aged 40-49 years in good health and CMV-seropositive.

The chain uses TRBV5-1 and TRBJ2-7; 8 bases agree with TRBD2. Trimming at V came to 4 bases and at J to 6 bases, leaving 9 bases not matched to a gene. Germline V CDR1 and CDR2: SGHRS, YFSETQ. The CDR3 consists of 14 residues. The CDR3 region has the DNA TGCGCCAGCAGCACCACCGGGACTAGTAGCGAGCAGTACTTC. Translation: CASSTTGTSSEQYF.

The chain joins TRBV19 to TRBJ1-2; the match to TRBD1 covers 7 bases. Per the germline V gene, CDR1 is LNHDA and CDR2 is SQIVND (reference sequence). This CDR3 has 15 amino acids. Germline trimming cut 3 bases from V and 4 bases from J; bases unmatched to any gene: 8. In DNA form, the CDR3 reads TGTGCCAGTAGTATTGGCAGGGGGTCTGTCTATGGCTACACCTTC. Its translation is CASSIGRGSVYGYTF.

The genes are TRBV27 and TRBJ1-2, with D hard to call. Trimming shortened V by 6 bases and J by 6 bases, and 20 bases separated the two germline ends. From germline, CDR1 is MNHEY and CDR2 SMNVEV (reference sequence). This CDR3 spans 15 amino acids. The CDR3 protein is CASRTRGPSQNGYTF. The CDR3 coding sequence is TGTGCCAGCAGGACCAGAGGCCCCAGCCAGAATGGCTACACCTTC.

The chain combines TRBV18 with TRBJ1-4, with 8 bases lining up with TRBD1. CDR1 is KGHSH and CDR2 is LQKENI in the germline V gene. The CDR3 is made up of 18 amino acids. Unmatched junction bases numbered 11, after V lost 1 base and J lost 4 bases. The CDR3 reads CASSPLSLDRGSNEKLFF. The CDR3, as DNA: TGTGCCAGCTCACCACTGTCATTAGACAGGGGCAGTAATGAAAAACTGTTTTTT.

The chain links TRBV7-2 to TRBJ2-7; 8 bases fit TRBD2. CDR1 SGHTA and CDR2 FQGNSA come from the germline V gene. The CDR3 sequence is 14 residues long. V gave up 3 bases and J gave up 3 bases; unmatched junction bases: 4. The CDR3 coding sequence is TGTGCCAGCAGCTTTACTAGCGGAAACTACGAGCAGTACTTC. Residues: CASSFTSGNYEQYF.

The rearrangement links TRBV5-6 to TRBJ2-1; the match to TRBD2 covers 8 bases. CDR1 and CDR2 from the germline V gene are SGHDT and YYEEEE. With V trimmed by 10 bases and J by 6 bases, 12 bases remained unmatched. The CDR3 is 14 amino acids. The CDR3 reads CAAREGRTSNEQFF. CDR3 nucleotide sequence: TGTGCCGCTCGGGAGGGCCGTACCAGCAATGAGCAGTTCTTC. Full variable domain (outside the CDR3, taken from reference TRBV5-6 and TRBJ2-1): DAGVTQSPTHLIKTRGQQVTLRCSPKSGHDTVSWYQQALGQGPQFIFQYYEEEERQRGNFPDRFSGHQFPNYSSELNVNALLLGDSALYLCAAREGRTSNEQFFGPGTRLTVL.

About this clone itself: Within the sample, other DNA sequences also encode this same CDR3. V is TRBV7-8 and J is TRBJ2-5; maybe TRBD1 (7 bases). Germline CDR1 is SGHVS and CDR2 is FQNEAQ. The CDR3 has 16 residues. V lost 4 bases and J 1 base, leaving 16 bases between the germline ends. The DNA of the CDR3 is TGTGCCAGCAGCTCACGACAGGGAGGTCTCCAAGAGACCCAGTACTTC. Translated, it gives CASSSRQGGLQETQYF. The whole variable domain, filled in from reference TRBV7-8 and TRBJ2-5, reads GAGVSQSPRYKVAKRGQDVALRCDPISGHVSLFWYQQALGQGPEFLTYFQNEAQLDKSGLPSDRFFAERPEGSVSTLKIQRTQQEDSAVYLCASSSRQGGLQETQYFGPGTRLLVL.

The CDR3 here is CASSEDHGRGAFF. DNA for the CDR3: TGTGCCAGCAGTGAAGACCACGGCAGGGGGGCTTTCTTT. The chain recombines TRBV6-1 with TRBJ1-1, with 7 bases fitting TRBD1. Trimming at V came to 1 base and at J to 11 bases, leaving 7 bases not matched to a gene. CDR3 length: 13 residues. Germline-derived CDR1 and CDR2 are MNHNS and SASEGT.

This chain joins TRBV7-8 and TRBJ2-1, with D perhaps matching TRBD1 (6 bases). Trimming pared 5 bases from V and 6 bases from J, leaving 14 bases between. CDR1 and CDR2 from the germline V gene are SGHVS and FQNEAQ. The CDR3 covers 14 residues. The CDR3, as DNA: TGTGCCAGCAGCACTGATAGACAGGCCAATGAGCAGTTCTTC. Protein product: CASSTDRQANEQFF.

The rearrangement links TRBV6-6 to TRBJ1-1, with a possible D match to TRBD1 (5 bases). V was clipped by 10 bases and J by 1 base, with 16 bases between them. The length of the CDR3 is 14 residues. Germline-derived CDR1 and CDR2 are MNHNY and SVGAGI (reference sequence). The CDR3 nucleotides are TGTGCCACCGAGAAGACAGCCCAGAACACTGAAGCTTTCTTT. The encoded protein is CATEKTAQNTEAFF.

The CDR3, as DNA: TGTGCCAGCAGTTACCGGGACAGGGGCTCCGAGCAGTACTTC. It codes for CASSYRDRGSEQYF. The chain recombines TRBV6-6 with TRBJ2-7; 10 bases line up with TRBD1. Trimming took 2 bases from V and 6 from J; bases not matched to a gene: 4. The CDR3 contains 14 residues. CDR1 and CDR2 from the germline V gene are MNHNY and SVGAGI (reference sequence).

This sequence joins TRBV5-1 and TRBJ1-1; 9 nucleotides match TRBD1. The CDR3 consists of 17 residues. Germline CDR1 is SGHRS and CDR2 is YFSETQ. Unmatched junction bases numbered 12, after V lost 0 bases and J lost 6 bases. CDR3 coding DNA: TGCGCCAGCAGCTTGGGGACAGGGGATATCTATCTTTCTGAAGCTTTCTTT. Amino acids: CASSLGTGDIYLSEAFF. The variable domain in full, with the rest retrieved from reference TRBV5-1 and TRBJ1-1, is KAGVTQTPRYLIKTRGQQVTLSCSPISGHRSVSWYQQTPGQGLQFLFEYFSETQRNKGNFPGRFSGRQFSNSRSEMNVSTLELGDSALYLCASSLGTGDIYLSEAFFGQGTRLTVV.

CDR3 region: CASSMTGKYEQYF. The CDR3 nucleotides read TGTGCCAGCAGCATGACAGGGAAGTACGAGCAGTACTTC. This rearrangement joins TRBV6-1 to TRBJ2-7; 7 bases are shared with TRBD1. After removal of 6 bases from V and 4 bases from J, the junction contained 6 bases not matched to a gene. This CDR3 spans 13 amino acids. CDR1 MNHNS and CDR2 SASEGT come from the germline V gene.

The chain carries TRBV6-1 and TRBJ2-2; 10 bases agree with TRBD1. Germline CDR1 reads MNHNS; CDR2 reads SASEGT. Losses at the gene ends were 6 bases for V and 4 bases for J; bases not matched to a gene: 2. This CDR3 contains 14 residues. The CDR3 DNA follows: TGTGCCAGCAGCGGACAGGGGGGCACCGGGGAGCTGTTTTTT. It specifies CASSGQGGTGELFF.